This T cell receptor beta chain derives from a study of glioma-infiltrating T cells (dated by TCRdb to 2016 to 2017). Regarding the complete study: The study sequenced TCR alpha- and beta-chain repertoires from glioma tissue, from non-neoplastic brain tissue and from matched peripheral blood mononuclear cells. To measure how far tissue and blood T-cell populations diverged, each tissue-infiltrating repertoire was compared against the peripheral blood repertoire of the same patient. Three low-grade glioma patients, several primary glioblastoma patients and three non-glioma patients contributing non-neoplastic brain tissue were included in the paired cohort.

The iRepertoire nested amplicon-rescue multiplex PCR (arm-PCR) platform was used to amplify TCR alpha and beta CDR3 regions from RNA. The input for one-step reverse transcription and amplification was roughly 100-450 ng of either tissue mRNA or PBMC total RNA. After bead purification, a secondary multiplex PCR added Illumina adapters, and libraries were gel-purified between 200 and 400 bp. Demultiplexing relied on internal 6-nucleotide barcodes carried by the libraries. Libraries were sequenced on an Illumina MiSeq with 2x220 or 2x250 nucleotide paired-end reads. The authors' analysis ran thus. FLASH 1.2.11 was used to merge paired reads, and BWA-MEM then aligned the reads to the GRCh37 human genome before TRA and TRB reads were extracted. V and J assignment used an IMGT-derived reference of cassette sequences and CDR3 motifs that included pseudogenes. Reads were translated in three frames, and productive CDR3s were defined by a C…FGXG motif without stop codons. Clonotypes were defined as unique combinations of V-J cassette pair and CDR3 amino acid sequence. Filtering of reads was based on Hamming distance, with the threshold set by the sequence error rate of each sample in mapped regions. TCRdb trimmed public reads at Q25 via fastp, called clones via MiXCR and kept in-frame beta chains. Rows with one shared CDR3 protein collapse into an entry with the most common genes and DNA. The V and J calls shown here were made by TCRdb, not taken from the authors' results. The sample contains 150,000 to 200,000 distinct CDR3 sequences, under 55% of them found a single time. The ten largest make up roughly 5.2% of the sample.

Study-level results and caveats: Only a very small number of CDR3 sequences turned up in both tissue and blood, a result put down to high CDR3 diversity combined with limited sampling. VJ-independent divergence between tissue and blood was found to be below expectation in non-neoplastic patients but above expectation in all gliomas, particularly low-grade gliomas. The group comparisons were based on small numbers of patients: three non-neoplastic, three low-grade glioma and seven to nine glioblastoma patients.

V is trimmed back by 4 bases and J by 10 bases, and the junction contains 8 bases that no gene match accounts for. From its cysteine to its phenylalanine, the CDR3 spans 14 amino acids. The entry retains the CDR3 DNA only, 42 bases that are in frame from base 1. CDR1 MNHGY and CDR2 SVAAGI are derived from the germline V gene. Of note for this clonotype: This clone's antigen is unknown. Base qualities are not provided; no much larger clone lies one nucleotide away.

The source of this sequence is a human donor with low-grade glioma or glioblastoma, undergoing nonglioma brain surgery, or in good health (not recorded which). The sample comprised glioma tissue, nonneoplastic brain tissue, or PBMCs (not recorded which). The rearrangement joined TRBV6-9 to TRBJ2-1, with 9 middle bases fitting TRBD1. This receptor carries the CDR3 CASSSGQGMCEQFF. The sequence in DNA is TGTGCCAGCAGTTCCGGACAGGGGATGTGCGAGCAGTTCTTC.